This T cell receptor (beta chain) was documented in a study of blood T cell repertoires in COVID-19. Study-wide background: The origin of the acute and convalescent COVID-19 samples was the United States, Italy and Spain. The analysed material was cDNA or gDNA that came from T cells, B-cell-depleted T cells, or PBMCs.

Source study methods: Nucleated cell number was recorded as an estimate derived from reference gene primer amplification. Method: immunoSEQ multiplex PCR; TCRdb's copy keeps in-frame clones and lacks some. V, J and clone size derive from that table, while D and trimming were established from the DNA sequence. The sample carries about 190,000 clones, 89% recorded once. Germline values: CDR1 LGHNA, CDR2 YNFKEQ. The ends lost 0 bases at V and 3 bases at J; junction bases unmatched: 5. This CDR3 has 17 amino acids. The V gene is TRBV4-2, the J gene TRBJ2-1, with 10 bases aligning to TRBD2. Sequencing was carried out using peripheral blood. The TCR originated in a man aged 40-49 years with acute or convalescent COVID-19. DNA for the CDR3: TGTGCCAGCAGCCAAGAGCCTAGCGGGGGTATCTACAATGAGCAGTTCTTC. It yields the protein CASSQEPSGGIYNEQFF.